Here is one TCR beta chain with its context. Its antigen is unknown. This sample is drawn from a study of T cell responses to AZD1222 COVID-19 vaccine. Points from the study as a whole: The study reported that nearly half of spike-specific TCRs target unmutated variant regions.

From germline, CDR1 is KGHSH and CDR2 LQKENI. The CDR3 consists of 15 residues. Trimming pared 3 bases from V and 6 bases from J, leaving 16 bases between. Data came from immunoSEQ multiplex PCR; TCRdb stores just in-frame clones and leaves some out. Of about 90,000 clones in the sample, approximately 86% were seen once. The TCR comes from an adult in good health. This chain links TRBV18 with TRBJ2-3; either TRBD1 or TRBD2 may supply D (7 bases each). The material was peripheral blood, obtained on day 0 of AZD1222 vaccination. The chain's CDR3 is CASSPLAGGADTQYF. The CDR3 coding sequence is TGTGCCAGCTCACCCCTAGCAGGGGGGGCTGATACGCAGTATTTT.